The T cell receptor beta chain described here comes from a study of OX40 agonist ivuxolimab in advanced cancers. Whole-study context: Partial responses were seen in three patients, one with hepatocellular carcinoma and two with cutaneous melanoma. Regarding the study as a whole: CD8+ T cells were the subset that, on average, had more expanded clones than CD4+.

Trimming cost V 6 bases and J 3 bases; bases outside gene matches: 3. This CDR3 has 13 residues. The germline CDR1 and CDR2 sequences are MNHNY and SVGAGI (reference sequence). Method: immunoSEQ multiplex PCR; TCRdb's copy keeps in-frame clones and lacks some. The sample yields approximately 24,000 clones, roughly 73% seen once. Turning to this clone: The antigen is unknown.

This rearrangement joins TRBV6-6 to TRBJ1-2; 8 bases align to TRBD1. This clonotype originated in an adult with an advanced solid tumor such as melanoma, head and neck, liver or kidney cancer. The source material was CD4+ or CD8+ T cells sorted from blood, sampled in a trial of the OX40 agonist ivuxolimab. The CDR3 region has the DNA TGTGCCAGCAGCACAGGGGGTTACTATGGCTACACCTTC. Its translation: CASSTGGYYGYTF.